The 26 T cell receptor beta chains presented below share a single source sample, sequenced in a study of blood T cell repertoires in COVID-19. The data were produced by immunoSEQ multiplex PCR, yet TCRdb's version contains in-frame clones alone and is incomplete. The repertoire consists of under 200,000 clones, with around 83% occurring once and the leading ten covering roughly 0.95%. Sequences were obtained from peripheral blood. The receptors derive from a man between 18 and 29 years old with acute or convalescent COVID-19.

This chain connects TRBV10-3 to TRBJ2-1; 9 bases line up with TRBD1. J lost 3 bases, V lost 9 bases, and 12 bases had no gene match. There are 16 residues in the CDR3. Per germline, CDR1 ENHRY and CDR2 SYGVKD. CDR3 sequence: CAIPSFTGGYYNEQFF. CDR3 coding DNA: TGTGCCATTCCCTCCTTCACAGGGGGCTACTACAATGAGCAGTTCTTC.

The V call is TRBV6-5, the J call TRBJ2-1; D might be TRBD1 (6 bases). CDR1 and CDR2 from the germline V gene are MNHEY and SVGAGI. The germline V and J ends were trimmed by 10 bases and 1 base, with 11 bases remaining between them. This CDR3 spans 13 amino acids. The CDR3 DNA reads as TGTGCCACCTCACAGGGTTCCTACAATGAGCAGTTCTTC. This sequence encodes CATSQGSYNEQFF.

This clone came up once. Other nucleotide sequences from this sample produce the same CDR3. The V gene is TRBV30, the J gene TRBJ1-1, with D maybe TRBD1 (6 bases). This CDR3 is built from 12 residues. The V gene lost 0 bases and the J gene lost 5 bases, with 7 bases spanning the gap. Germline V gives CDR1 GTSNPN, CDR2 SVGIG (reference sequence). The CDR3 DNA sequence: TGTGCCTGGAGTGTGGGGGCTACTGAAGCTTTCTTT. It specifies CAWSVGATEAFF. Drawing the rest from reference TRBV30 and TRBJ1-1, the complete variable domain is SQTIHQWPATLVQPVGSPLSLECTVEGTSNPNLYWYRQAAGRGLQLLFYSVGIGQISSEVPQNLSASRPQDRQFILSSKKLLLSDSGFYLCAWSVGATEAFFGQGTRLTVV.

This clone was detected a few times. V gene TRBV5-6 combines with J gene TRBJ1-4; no reliable D call. V was shortened by 2 bases and J by 7 bases, with 15 bases between the two germline ends. Per the germline V gene, CDR1 is SGHDT and CDR2 is YYEEEE. This CDR3 contains 15 residues. The CDR3 DNA reads as TGTGCCAGCAGCTTATCGGTGGGAGTCGGTGAAAAACTGTTTTTT. The encoded protein is CASSLSVGVGEKLFF.

The chain links TRBV5-5 to TRBJ2-5; 9 nucleotides agree with TRBD2. The V gene's germline CDR1 is SGHKS and CDR2 YYEKEE (reference sequence). There are 15 residues in the CDR3. J lost 5 bases, V lost 0 bases, and 5 bases had no gene match. The CDR3, as DNA: TGTGCCAGCAGCTTGGGGCTAGCGGGGTCTGAGACCCAGTACTTC. Translation gives CASSLGLAGSETQYF.

The chain recombines TRBV29-1 with TRBJ1-2, with 7 bases aligning to TRBD1. Trimming removed 6 bases from V and 4 bases from J; junction bases left unmatched: 2. Germline V CDR1 and CDR2: SQVTM, ANQGSEA. There are 11 residues in the CDR3. CDR3 bases: TGCAGCGTAAACAGGGGCTATGGCTACACCTTC. This gives the protein CSVNRGYGYTF.

This chain links TRBV27 with TRBJ1-4; tentatively, D is TRBD1 (5 bases). V lost 3 bases and J lost 8, with 10 bases in between. The CDR3 is made up of 13 amino acids. Germline V gene data show CDR1 as MNHEY and CDR2 as SMNVEV (reference sequence). The CDR3 DNA is TGTGCCAGCAGTTTTGCAGGGCCGGAAAAACTGTTTTTT. Translated: CASSFAGPEKLFF.

A single count supports this clone. The chain links TRBV19 to TRBJ2-1, with 8 positions matching TRBD1. J was trimmed by 8 bases and V by 5 bases; bases with no gene match: 8. The germline gives CDR1 LNHDA, CDR2 SQIVND (reference sequence). The CDR3 extends over 14 amino acids. Written as DNA, the CDR3 is TGTGCCAGTAGTTCTCGGTTGACAGGGGATGAGCAGTTCTTC. Its protein product is CASSSRLTGDEQFF.

The CDR3 nucleotides read TGTGCCAGCTCACCAGTTACAGGCGGTTCGTCCTACGAGCAGTACTTC. This codes for CASSPVTGGSSYEQYF. V gene TRBV18 combines with J gene TRBJ2-7; tentative D call: TRBD1 (5 bases). Germline V CDR1 and CDR2: KGHSH, LQKENI. The CDR3 has 16 residues. Trimming cost V 2 bases and J 1 base, with 15 bases left between them. The full variable domain, its missing parts supplied by reference TRBV18 and TRBJ2-7, is NAGVMQNPRHLVRRRGQEARLRCSPMKGHSHVYWYRQLPEEGLKFMVYLQKENIIDESGMPKERFSAEFPKEGPSILRIQQVVRGDSAAYFCASSPVTGGSSYEQYFGPGTRLTVT.

The chain has TRBV9 and TRBJ1-2, with D possibly matching TRBD1 (6 bases). The germline gives CDR1 SGDLS, CDR2 YYNGEE. V gave up 2 bases and J gave up 8 bases, with 16 bases separating them. The length of the CDR3 is 14 residues. The DNA of the CDR3 is TGTGCCAGCAGCGTCCACGGGGGGCAGTCCGGCTACACCTTC. Its translation: CASSVHGGQSGYTF. Based on the CDR3 plus reference TRBV9 and TRBJ1-2, the full variable domain is DSGVTQTPKHLITATGQRVTLRCSPRSGDLSVYWYQQSLDQGLQFLIQYYNGEERAKGNILERFSAQQFPDLHSELNLSSLELGDSALYFCASSVHGGQSGYTFGSGTRLTVV.

The chain has TRBV13 and TRBJ1-1; a possible D gene is TRBD1 (5 bases). The CDR3 covers 14 residues. Germline V lookup: CDR1 PRHDT, CDR2 FYEKMQ (reference sequence). Trimming took off 5 bases at V and 3 bases at J, with 13 bases between the two ends. The CDR3 reads CASSQARGYTEAFF. In DNA form, the CDR3 reads TGTGCCAGCAGCCAGGCACGGGGGTACACTGAAGCTTTCTTT.

This chain connects TRBV5-8 to TRBJ2-5, with D possibly being TRBD2 (6 bases). Trimming pared 4 bases from V and 4 bases from J, leaving 17 bases between. Germline V gives CDR1 SGHTS, CDR2 YDEGEE. CDR3 length: 15 amino acids. CDR3 DNA: TGTGCCAGCAGCCGCCGCGGGGAGAGACGAGAGACCCAGTACTTC. The encoded protein is CASSRRGERRETQYF.

This chain connects TRBV28 to TRBJ1-6; D remains unclear. The CDR3 extends over 14 amino acids. V gave up 1 base and J gave up 5 bases, with 6 bases separating them. Germline CDR1 reads MDHEN; CDR2 reads SYDVKM. The CDR3 DNA follows: TGTGCCAGCAGTTTATTGGCTGATAATTCACCCCTCCACTTT. Its protein product is CASSLLADNSPLHF.

The chain uses TRBV11-2 and TRBJ1-1, with D possibly TRBD1 on 6 matching bases. CDR1 SGHAT and CDR2 FQNNGV come from the germline V gene. The CDR3 length is 15 residues. Trimming stripped 0 bases from V and 7 bases from J, with 15 bases between. This chain's CDR3 is CASSLESGGLSEAFF. The DNA of the CDR3 is TGTGCCAGCAGCTTAGAGTCGGGGGGGCTAAGTGAAGCTTTCTTT.

V usage is TRBV30 and J usage is TRBJ2-3; possibly TRBD2 for D (5 bases). The CDR3 totals 14 residues. CDR1 is GTSNPN, CDR2 SVGIG, per germline (reference sequence). V was pared by 4 bases and J by 2 bases, with 13 bases between. CDR3 residues: CAWNLYSVTDTQYF. Here the CDR3 DNA reads TGTGCCTGGAATCTTTATAGCGTCACAGATACGCAGTATTTT.

This chain uses TRBV6-5 with TRBJ1-2; 8 nucleotides agree with TRBD1. CDR1 is MNHEY, CDR2 SVGAGI, per germline. The trim removed 6 bases at V and 3 bases at J, leaving 9 bases unmatched. CDR3 length: 15 residues. CDR3 DNA sequence: TGTGCCAGCAGGAGGGTGGACAGGGACGACTATGGCTACACCTTC. Amino acid sequence: CASRRVDRDDYGYTF.

The V and J genes are TRBV7-8 and TRBJ1-4; D is unresolved. This CDR3 has 14 amino acids. Germline-derived CDR1 and CDR2 are SGHVS and FQNEAQ. With 1 base removed from V and 6 bases from J, the gap between germline ends came to 9 bases. The CDR3 protein is CASSLGSVDEKLFF. CDR3 DNA: TGTGCCAGCAGCTTAGGTTCGGTGGATGAAAAACTGTTTTTT.

The CDR3 DNA is TGTGCCAGCAGCTTGGGCGGGGAGGGAGATCAGCCCCAGCATTTT. Translating it yields CASSLGGEGDQPQHF. The rearrangement joins TRBV5-6 to TRBJ1-5; no definite D call. The ends were cut back, 0 bases at V and 5 bases at J, with 12 bases in the middle. This CDR3 has 15 residues. The V gene's germline CDR1 is SGHDT and CDR2 YYEEEE. The variable domain in full, completed from reference TRBV5-6 and TRBJ1-5, reads DAGVTQSPTHLIKTRGQQVTLRCSPKSGHDTVSWYQQALGQGPQFIFQYYEEEERQRGNFPDRFSGHQFPNYSSELNVNALLLGDSALYLCASSLGGEGDQPQHFGDGTRLSIL.

The rearrangement uses TRBV6-1 and TRBJ2-7, with 9 bases aligning to TRBD2. The CDR3 loop spans 14 amino acids. The germline CDR1 and CDR2 sequences are MNHNS and SASEGT. V lost 3 bases to trimming and J lost 4 bases; unmatched junction nucleotides: 4. DNA for the CDR3: TGTGCCAGCAGTGAGGGACTAGCAATGTACGAGCAGTACTTC. The encoded protein is CASSEGLAMYEQYF.

This clone appeared a few times. The CDR3, as DNA: TGTGCCAGCACCAGCTCGAACGGGACATCCTTTCGCCCCCAGGCCGAAAAACTGTTTTTT. Amino acid sequence: CASTSSNGTSFRPQAEKLFF. The V and J genes are TRBV21-1 and TRBJ1-4; the table's D call, TRBD1, has no DNA check behind it. TRBV21-1 is labeled a pseudogene. The length of the CDR3 is 20 residues.

This sequence joins TRBV6-6 and TRBJ2-7; D not certain. V gave up 6 bases and J gave up 1 base, with 7 bases separating them. Germline V lookup: CDR1 MNHNY, CDR2 SVGAGI (reference sequence). This CDR3 spans 12 amino acids. In nucleotides, the CDR3 is TGTGCCAGCAGATCCGGGTCCTACGAGCAGTACTTC. Encoded protein: CASRSGSYEQYF.

J is TRBJ1-3 and V is TRBV9; tentative D call: TRBD1 (6 bases). The V and J ends lost 0 bases and 0 bases respectively, with 13 bases between them. The V gene's germline CDR1 is SGDLS and CDR2 YYNGEE. The CDR3 runs to 17 residues. CDR3 sequence reads: CASSVEVGTNSGNTIYF. CDR3 sequence (DNA): TGTGCCAGCAGCGTAGAAGTTGGGACAAACTCTGGAAACACCATATATTTT.

J is TRBJ1-3 and V is TRBV2; D is uncertain. The germline CDR1 and CDR2 sequences are SNHLY and FYNNEI. The V and J ends lost 5 bases and 0 bases respectively, with 8 bases between them. This CDR3 is 14 amino acids long. CDR3 bases: TGTGCCAGCAGTACCCAGATCTCTGGAAACACCATATATTTT. Protein: CASSTQISGNTIYF.

The V gene is TRBV29-1, the J gene TRBJ2-3; a weak D match, TRBD1 (6 bases). Deletions cut 7 bases from V and 5 bases from J, with 7 bases between. The CDR3 has 10 residues. Germline-derived CDR1 and CDR2 are SQVTM and ANQGSEA. Written as DNA, the CDR3 is TGCAGCGCGACAGGAGATACGCAGTATTTT. This encodes CSATGDTQYF.

The genes are TRBV5-1 and TRBJ1-2, with D perhaps TRBD1 (6 bases). The germline gives CDR1 SGHRS, CDR2 YFSETQ. V lost 3 bases and J 8 bases, leaving 17 bases between the germline ends. There are 14 residues in the CDR3. As DNA, the CDR3 is TGCGCCAGCAGCTCCCAGGGGCCCGGTGAAGGCTACACCTTC. This sequence encodes CASSSQGPGEGYTF.

V is TRBV5-1 and J is TRBJ2-3; D not certain. CDR3 length equals 15 residues. The germline V gene has CDR1 SGHRS and CDR2 YFSETQ. V dropped 0 bases and J dropped 0 bases, with 8 bases sitting between them. The CDR3 loop is CASSLEMQSTDTQYF. The DNA for the CDR3 is TGCGCCAGCAGCTTGGAAATGCAGAGCACAGATACGCAGTATTTT.